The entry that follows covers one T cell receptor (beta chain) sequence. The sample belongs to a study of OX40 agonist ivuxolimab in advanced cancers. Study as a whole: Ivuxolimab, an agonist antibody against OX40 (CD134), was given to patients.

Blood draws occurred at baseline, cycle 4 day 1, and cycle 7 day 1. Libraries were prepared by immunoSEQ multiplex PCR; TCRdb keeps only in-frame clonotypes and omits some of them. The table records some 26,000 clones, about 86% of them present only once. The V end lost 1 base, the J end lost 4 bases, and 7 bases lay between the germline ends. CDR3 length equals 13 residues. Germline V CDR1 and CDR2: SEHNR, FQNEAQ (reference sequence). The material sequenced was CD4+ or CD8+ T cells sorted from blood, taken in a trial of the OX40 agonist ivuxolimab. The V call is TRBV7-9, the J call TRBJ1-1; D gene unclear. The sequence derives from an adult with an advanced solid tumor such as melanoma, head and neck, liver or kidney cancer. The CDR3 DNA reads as TGTGCCAGCAGCTTAGACGTAGTCACTGAAGCTTTCTTT. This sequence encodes CASSLDVVTEAFF.